The clone carrying this T cell receptor (beta chain) has only one observation. Its antigen remains unknown. The source of the sample is a study of naive and memory T cell subsets. Both TRBC1 and TRBC2 were covered by a beta constant-region primer of two equimolar oligonucleotides. The ligated cDNA underwent four PCR rounds using SP2 and nested alpha and beta constant-region primers. TCRdb reanalysed the UMI-ligation and nested PCR reads using MiXCR and keeps one entry per CDR3 protein. The sample carries around 140,000 distinct CDR3 sequences, under 25% recorded once. CD8 T cells were positively selected from what remained after CD4 positive selection. Germline assignment: CDR1 MDHEN and CDR2 SYDVKM. This CDR3 is built from 14 residues. V lost 3 bases, J lost 4 bases, and 11 bases lay in between. The study's findings and limits: Possibly reflecting memory cells re-expressing CD45RA, a few larger clonotypes occurred in naive repertoires, especially CD8. Over 90% of naive TCR sequences appeared only once after error correction, unlike memory subsets. TCR counts from RNA may reflect activation-linked expression changes.

Sequenced material: naive CD8+ T cells from blood. The V call is TRBV28, the J call TRBJ2-3; D is unclear. This clonotype was sampled from a human donor in good health. The CDR3 spells CASSLNPAPDTQYF. The DNA of the CDR3 is TGTGCCAGCAGTTTGAATCCGGCCCCAGATACGCAGTATTTT.